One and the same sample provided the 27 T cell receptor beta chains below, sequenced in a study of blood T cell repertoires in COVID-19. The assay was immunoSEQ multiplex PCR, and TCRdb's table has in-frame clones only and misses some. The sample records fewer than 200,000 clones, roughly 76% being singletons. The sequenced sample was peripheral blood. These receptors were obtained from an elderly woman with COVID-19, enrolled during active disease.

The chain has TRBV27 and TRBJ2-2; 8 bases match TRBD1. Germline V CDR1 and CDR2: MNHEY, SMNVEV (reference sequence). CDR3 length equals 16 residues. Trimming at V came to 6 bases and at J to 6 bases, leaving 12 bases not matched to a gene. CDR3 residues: CASSLNPGGRAGELFF. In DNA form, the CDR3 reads TGTGCCAGCAGCCTAAACCCAGGGGGCAGGGCCGGGGAGCTGTTTTTT.

CDR3 residues: CASSGGTMDGEQYF. For the CDR3, the DNA is TGTGCCAGCAGCGGGGGGACTATGGATGGGGAGCAGTACTTC. The V gene is TRBV11-3, the J gene TRBJ2-7, with 7 bases matching TRBD2. The CDR3 sequence is 14 residues long. V was pared by 5 bases and J by 7 bases, with 11 bases of the junction left unmatched. Germline-derived CDR1 and CDR2 are SGHNT and YENEEA. Complete variable domain (other parts from reference TRBV11-3 and TRBJ2-7): EAGVVQSPRYKIIEKKQPVAFWCNPISGHNTLYWYLQNLGQGPELLIRYENEEAVDDSQLPKDRFSAERLKGVDSTLKIQPAELGDSAVYLCASSGGTMDGEQYFGPGTRLTVT.

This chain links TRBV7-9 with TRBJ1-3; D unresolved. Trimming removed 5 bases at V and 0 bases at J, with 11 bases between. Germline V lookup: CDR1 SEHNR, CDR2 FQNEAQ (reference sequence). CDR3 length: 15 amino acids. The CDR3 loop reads CASSRRGISGNTIYF. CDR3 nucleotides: TGTGCCAGCAGCCGCCGCGGCATCTCTGGAAACACCATATATTTT.

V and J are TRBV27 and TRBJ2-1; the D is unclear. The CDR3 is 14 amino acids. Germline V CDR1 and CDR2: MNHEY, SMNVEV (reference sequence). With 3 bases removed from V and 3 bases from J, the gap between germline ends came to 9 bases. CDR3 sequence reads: CASSLASNYNEQFF. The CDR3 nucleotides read TGTGCCAGCAGTTTGGCTAGTAACTACAATGAGCAGTTCTTC.

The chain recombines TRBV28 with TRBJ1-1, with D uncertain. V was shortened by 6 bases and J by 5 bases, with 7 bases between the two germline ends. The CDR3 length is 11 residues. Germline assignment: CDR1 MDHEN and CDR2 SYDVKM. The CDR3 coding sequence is TGTGCCAGCAGGGTGCGGACTGAAGCTTTCTTT. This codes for CASRVRTEAFF.

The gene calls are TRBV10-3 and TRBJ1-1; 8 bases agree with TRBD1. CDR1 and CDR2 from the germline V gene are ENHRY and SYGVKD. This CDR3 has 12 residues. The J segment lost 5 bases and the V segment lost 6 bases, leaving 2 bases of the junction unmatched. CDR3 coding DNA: TGTGCCATCAGCCAGGGGGCAACTGAAGCTTTCTTT. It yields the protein CAISQGATEAFF.

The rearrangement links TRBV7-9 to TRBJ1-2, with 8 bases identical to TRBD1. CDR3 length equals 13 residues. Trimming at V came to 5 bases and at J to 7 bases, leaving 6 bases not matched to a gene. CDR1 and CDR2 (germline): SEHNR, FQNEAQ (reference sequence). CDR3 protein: CASSLATGVGYTF. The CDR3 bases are TGTGCCAGCAGCCTTGCGACAGGGGTTGGCTACACCTTC.

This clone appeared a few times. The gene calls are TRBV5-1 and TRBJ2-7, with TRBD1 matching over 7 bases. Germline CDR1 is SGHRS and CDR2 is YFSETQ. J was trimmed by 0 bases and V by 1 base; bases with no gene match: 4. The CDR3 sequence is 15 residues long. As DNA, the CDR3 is TGCGCCAGCAGCTTGTGGGACAGTAGCTCCTACGAGCAGTACTTC. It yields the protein CASSLWDSSSYEQYF.

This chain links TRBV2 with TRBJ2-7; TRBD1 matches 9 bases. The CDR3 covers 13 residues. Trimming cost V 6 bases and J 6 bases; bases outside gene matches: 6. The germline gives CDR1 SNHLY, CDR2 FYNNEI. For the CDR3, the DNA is TGTGCCAGCAGCGAAACAGGGGGCGGCGAGCAGTACTTC. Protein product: CASSETGGGEQYF.

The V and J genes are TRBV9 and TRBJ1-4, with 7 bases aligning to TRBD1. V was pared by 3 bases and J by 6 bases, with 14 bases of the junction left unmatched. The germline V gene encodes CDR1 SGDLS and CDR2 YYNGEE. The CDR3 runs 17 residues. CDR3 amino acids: CASSERAGGRLDEKLFF. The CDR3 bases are TGTGCCAGCAGCGAGAGGGCAGGGGGTCGGTTGGATGAAAAACTGTTTTTT.

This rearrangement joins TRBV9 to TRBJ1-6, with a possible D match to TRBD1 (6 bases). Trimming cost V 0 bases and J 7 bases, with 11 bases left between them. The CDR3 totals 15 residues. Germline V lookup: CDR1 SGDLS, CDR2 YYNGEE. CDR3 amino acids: CASSVAGGANSPLHF. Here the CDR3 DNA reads TGTGCCAGCAGCGTAGCCGGGGGGGCCAATTCACCCCTCCACTTT.

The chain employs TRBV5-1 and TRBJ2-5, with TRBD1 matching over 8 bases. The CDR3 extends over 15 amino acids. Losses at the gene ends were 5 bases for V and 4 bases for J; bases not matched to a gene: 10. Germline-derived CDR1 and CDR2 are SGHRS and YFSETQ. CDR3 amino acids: CASSSSQGEAETQYF. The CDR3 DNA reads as TGCGCCAGCAGTTCTTCACAGGGGGAAGCAGAGACCCAGTACTTC.

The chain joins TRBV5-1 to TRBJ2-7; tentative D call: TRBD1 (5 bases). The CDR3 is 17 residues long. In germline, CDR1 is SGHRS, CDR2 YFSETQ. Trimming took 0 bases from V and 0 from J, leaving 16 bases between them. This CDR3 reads CASSLDLTQGSSYEQYF. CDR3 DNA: TGCGCCAGCAGCTTGGATTTGACTCAGGGTAGCTCCTACGAGCAGTACTTC.

CDR3 in amino acids: CASSLSPLTGDYGYTF. CDR3 nucleotides: TGTGCCAGCAGCCTATCCCCTCTGACAGGGGACTATGGCTACACCTTC. The chain recombines TRBV7-6 with TRBJ1-2; 8 nucleotides align to TRBD1. J lost 3 bases, V lost 5 bases, and 11 bases had no gene match. CDR1 is SGHVS and CDR2 is FNYEAQ in the germline V gene. This CDR3 spans 16 amino acids.

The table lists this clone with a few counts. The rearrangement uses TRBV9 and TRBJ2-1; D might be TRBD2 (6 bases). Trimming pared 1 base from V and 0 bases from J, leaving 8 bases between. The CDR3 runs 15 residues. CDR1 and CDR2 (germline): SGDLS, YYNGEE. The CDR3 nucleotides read TGTGCCAGCAGCGTAACCGGGAGCTCCTACAATGAGCAGTTCTTC. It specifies CASSVTGSSYNEQFF.

CDR3 protein: CASRPPGQSPLHF. CDR3 nucleotide sequence: TGTGCCAGCAGACCACCGGGACAATCACCCCTCCACTTT. The chain is built from TRBV6-5 and TRBJ1-6; the D gene is possibly TRBD1 (6 bases). V was trimmed by 6 bases and J by 10 bases, leaving 13 bases between them. This CDR3 spans 13 amino acids. Germline assignment: CDR1 MNHEY and CDR2 SVGAGI.

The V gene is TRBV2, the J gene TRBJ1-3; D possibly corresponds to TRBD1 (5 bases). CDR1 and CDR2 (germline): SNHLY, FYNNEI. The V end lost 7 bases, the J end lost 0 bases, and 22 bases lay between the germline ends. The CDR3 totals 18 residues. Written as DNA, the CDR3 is TGTGCCAGCAACGCGCAGGGATCCGGTCCTTACTCTGGAAACACCATATATTTT. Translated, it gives CASNAQGSGPYSGNTIYF.

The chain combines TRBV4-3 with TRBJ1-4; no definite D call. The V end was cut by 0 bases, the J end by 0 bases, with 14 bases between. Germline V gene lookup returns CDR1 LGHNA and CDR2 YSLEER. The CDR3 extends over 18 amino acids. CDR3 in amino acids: CASSQELQIPTTNEKLFF. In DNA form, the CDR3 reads TGCGCCAGCAGCCAAGAATTACAGATCCCCACAACTAATGAAAAACTGTTTTTT.

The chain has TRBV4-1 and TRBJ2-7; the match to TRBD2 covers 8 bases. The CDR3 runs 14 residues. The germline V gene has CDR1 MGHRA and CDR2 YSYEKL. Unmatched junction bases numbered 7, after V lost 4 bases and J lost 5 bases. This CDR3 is CASSPRLGGDEQYF. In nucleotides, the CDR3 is TGCGCCAGCAGCCCCAGACTCGGGGGGGACGAGCAGTACTTC.

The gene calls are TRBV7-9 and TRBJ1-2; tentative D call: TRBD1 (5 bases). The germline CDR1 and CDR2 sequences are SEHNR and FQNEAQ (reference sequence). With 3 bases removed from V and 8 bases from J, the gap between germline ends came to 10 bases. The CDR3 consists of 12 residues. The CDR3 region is CASSFWGGGYTF. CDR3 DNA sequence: TGTGCCAGCAGCTTTTGGGGGGGAGGCTACACCTTC.

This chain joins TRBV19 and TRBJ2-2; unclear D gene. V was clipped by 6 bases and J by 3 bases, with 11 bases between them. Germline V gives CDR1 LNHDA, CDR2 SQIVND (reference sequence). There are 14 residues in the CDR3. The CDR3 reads CASSMNRDTGELFF. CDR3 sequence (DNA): TGTGCCAGTAGCATGAACCGGGACACCGGGGAGCTGTTTTTT.

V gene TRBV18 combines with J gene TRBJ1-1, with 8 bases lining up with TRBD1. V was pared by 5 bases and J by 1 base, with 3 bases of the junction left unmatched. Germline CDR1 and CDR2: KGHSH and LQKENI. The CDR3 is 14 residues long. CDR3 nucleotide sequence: TGTGCCAGCTCAATCGGACAGGGGAACACTGAAGCTTTCTTT. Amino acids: CASSIGQGNTEAFF.

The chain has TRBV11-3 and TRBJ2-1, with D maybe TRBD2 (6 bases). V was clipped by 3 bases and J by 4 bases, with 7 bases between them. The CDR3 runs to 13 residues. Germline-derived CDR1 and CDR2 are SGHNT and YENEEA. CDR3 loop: CASSLGGYNEQFF. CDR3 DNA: TGTGCCAGCAGCTTGGGGGGATACAATGAGCAGTTCTTC.

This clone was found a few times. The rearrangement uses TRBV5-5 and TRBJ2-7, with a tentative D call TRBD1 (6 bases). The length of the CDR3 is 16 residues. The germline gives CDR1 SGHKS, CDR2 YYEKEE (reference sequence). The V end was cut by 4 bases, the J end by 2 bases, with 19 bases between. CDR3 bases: TGTGCCAGCAGCGAATTAACAGGGTCGGTCCCCTACGAGCAGTACTTC. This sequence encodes CASSELTGSVPYEQYF. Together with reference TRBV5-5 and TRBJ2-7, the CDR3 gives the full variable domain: DAGVTQSPTHLIKTRGQQVTLRCSPISGHKSVSWYQQVLGQGPQFIFQYYEKEERGRGNFPDRFSARQFPNYSSELNVNALLLGDSALYLCASSELTGSVPYEQYFGPGTRLTVT.

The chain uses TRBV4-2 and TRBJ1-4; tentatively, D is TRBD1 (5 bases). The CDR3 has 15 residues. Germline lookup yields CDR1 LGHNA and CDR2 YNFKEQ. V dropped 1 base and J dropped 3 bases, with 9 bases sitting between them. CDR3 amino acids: CASSQGNRPNEKLFF. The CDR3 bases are TGTGCCAGCAGCCAAGGGAACAGGCCTAATGAAAAACTGTTTTTT.

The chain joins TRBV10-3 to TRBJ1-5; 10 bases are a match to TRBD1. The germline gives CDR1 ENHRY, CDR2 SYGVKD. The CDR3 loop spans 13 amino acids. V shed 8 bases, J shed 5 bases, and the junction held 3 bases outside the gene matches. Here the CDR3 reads CAIGGTGDQPQHF. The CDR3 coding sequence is TGTGCCATCGGGGGGACAGGGGATCAGCCCCAGCATTTT.

DNA of the CDR3: TGTGCCAGCAGCCCGGGACAGGCGCAAGAGACCCAGTACTTC. The encoded protein is CASSPGQAQETQYF. The chain uses TRBV5-4 and TRBJ2-5; 8 bases agree with TRBD1. The CDR3 consists of 14 residues. CDR1 is SGHNT, CDR2 YYREEE, per germline (reference sequence). The J segment lost 2 bases and the V segment lost 4 bases, leaving 4 bases of the junction unmatched.